This T cell receptor (beta chain) comes out of a study of identifying expanded T cells in peripheral blood. This table comes from immunoSEQ multiplex PCR, and its TCRdb copy is limited to in-frame clones, with some not included. The repertoire holds approximately 100,000 clones, 80% to 90% seen once, with approximately 16% in the top ten. Trimming removed 5 bases from V and 3 bases from J; junction bases left unmatched: 12. This CDR3 has 18 amino acids. Germline assignment: CDR1 LNHDA and CDR2 SQIVND (reference sequence). Sequencing was done on a sample of blood. The TCR originated in a person aged 18 to 75 in good health. This chain links TRBV19 with TRBJ2-2, with 10 bases fitting TRBD2. The CDR3 spells CASSGTASGGRYTGELFF. The CDR3 DNA reads as TGTGCCAGTAGTGGGACGGCTAGCGGGGGCCGTTACACCGGGGAGCTGTTTTTT.